This TCR beta chain appears in the sequencing data of a study of a mutant IDH1 vaccine in newly diagnosed glioma. The table came from immunoSEQ multiplex PCR; TCRdb's copy has only in-frame clones and leaves some out. This sample carries tens of thousands of clones, around 94% of them seen once, and the ten largest clones take 2.3%. Noted time point: week 35, safety follow-up. The content of each vaccine dose was 300 ug of mutant IDH1 20-mer peptide, and topical imiquimod accompanied it. In its sample, this clone was seen once. Antigen specificity is unknown. The sequenced sample was PBMCs, obtained from a glioma patient whose treatment included an IDH1 peptide vaccine. The sequence was collected from a man in his fifties with glioma.

CDR3: CASSPGHQNTEAFF. The CDR3 DNA is TGCGCCAGCAGCCCGGGACACCAGAACACTGAAGCTTTCTTT. The chain couples TRBV5-1 to TRBJ1-1; tentative D call: TRBD1 (6 bases). This CDR3 has 14 amino acids. Between the trimmed V and J ends, which lost 4 bases and 1 base, there was a span of 11 bases. Germline V gene sequence: CDR1 SGHRS, CDR2 YFSETQ.